Described below is a single T cell receptor beta chain sequence and its context. An end of the junction does not agree with germline; a read error may underlie this. This entry belongs to a study of blood T cell repertoires in COVID-19. Study-level information: Spain, Italy and the United States supplied samples that represented acute and convalescent COVID-19. PBMCs, B-cell-depleted T cells, or T cells provided the cDNA or gDNA that made up the material.

Germline CDR1 MNHEY, CDR2 SVGAGI. The CDR3 runs 11 residues. Original handling: The assay estimated nucleated cells by amplifying reference gene primers. Produced via immunoSEQ multiplex PCR; TCRdb's table is partial and in-frame only. That table is the source of V, J and clone size, and D and trimming were worked out from the DNA. The repertoire holds roughly 130,000 clones, with roughly 83% as singletons. Sample: peripheral blood. This chain uses TRBV6-5 with TRBJ2-2; D perhaps matches TRBD2 (6 bases). The clonotype originates from a woman in her forties or fifties with acute or convalescent COVID-19. The CDR3 DNA reads as TGTGCCAGCAGTCCCCCAGCAGGGACTGTTTTT. It is translated as CASSPPAGTVF.